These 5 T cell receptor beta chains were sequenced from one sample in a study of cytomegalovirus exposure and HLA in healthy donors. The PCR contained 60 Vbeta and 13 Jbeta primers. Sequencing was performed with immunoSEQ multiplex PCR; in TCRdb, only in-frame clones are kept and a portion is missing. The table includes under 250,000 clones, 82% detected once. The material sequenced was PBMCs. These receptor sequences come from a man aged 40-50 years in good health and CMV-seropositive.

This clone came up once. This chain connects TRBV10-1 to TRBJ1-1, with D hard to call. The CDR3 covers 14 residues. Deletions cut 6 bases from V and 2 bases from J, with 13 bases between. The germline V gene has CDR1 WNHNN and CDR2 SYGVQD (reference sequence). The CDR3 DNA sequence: TGCGCCAGCAGGCACGTTACAGAAAACACTGAAGCTTTCTTT. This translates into CASRHVTENTEAFF.

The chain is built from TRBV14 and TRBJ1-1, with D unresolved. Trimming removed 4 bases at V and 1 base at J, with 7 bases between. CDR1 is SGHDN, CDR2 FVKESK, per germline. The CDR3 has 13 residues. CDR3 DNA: TGTGCCAGCAGCCGTACACGGAACACTGAAGCTTTCTTT. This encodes CASSRTRNTEAFF.

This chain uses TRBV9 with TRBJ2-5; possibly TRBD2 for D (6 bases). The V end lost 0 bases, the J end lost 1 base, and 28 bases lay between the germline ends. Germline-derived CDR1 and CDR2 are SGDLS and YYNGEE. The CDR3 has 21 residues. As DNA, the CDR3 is TGTGCCAGCAGCGTAGGCCCCCCAGGGCGGGGCTCCCGAGGAGCCCAAGAGACCCAGTACTTC. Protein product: CASSVGPPGRGSRGAQETQYF.

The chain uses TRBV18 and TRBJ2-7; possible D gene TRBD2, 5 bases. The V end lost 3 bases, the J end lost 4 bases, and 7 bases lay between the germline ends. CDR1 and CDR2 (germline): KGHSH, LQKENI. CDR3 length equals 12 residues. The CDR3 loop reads CASSPTGYEQYF. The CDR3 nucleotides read TGTGCCAGCTCACCCACGGGGTACGAGCAGTACTTC.

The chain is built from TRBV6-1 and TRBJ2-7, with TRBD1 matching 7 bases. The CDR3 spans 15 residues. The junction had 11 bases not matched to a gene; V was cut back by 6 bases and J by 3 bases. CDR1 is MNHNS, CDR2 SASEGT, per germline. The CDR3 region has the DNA TGTGCCAGCAGGGACCCAGGGGGTAAAGGCTACGAGCAGTACTTC. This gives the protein CASRDPGGKGYEQYF.